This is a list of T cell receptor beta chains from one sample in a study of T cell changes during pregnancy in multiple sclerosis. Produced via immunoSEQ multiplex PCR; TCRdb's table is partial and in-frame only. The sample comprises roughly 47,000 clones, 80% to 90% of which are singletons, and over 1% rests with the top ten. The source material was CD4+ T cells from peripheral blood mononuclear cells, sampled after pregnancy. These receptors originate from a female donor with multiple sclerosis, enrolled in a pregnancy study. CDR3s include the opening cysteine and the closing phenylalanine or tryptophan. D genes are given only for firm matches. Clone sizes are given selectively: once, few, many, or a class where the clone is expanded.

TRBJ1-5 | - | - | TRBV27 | TGTGCCAGCAGTCCCCGGGACACGGGGCAGCCCCAGCATTTT | CASSPRDTGQPQHF
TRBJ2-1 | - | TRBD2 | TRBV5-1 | TGCGCCAGCAGCTTGGCCCGACTAGCGGGAGGAGGTGAGCAGTTCTTC | CASSLARLAGGGEQFF
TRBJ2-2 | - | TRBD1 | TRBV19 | TGTGCCAGTTCCCCTACTACAGGGGGCAACACCGGGGAGCTGTTTTTT | CASSPTTGGNTGELFF
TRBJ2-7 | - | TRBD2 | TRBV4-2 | TGTGCCAGCAGCCAAGATCAGCTAGCGGGAGACCGCCCCTACGAGCAGTACTTC | CASSQDQLAGDRPYEQYF
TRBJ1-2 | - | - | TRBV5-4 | TGTGCCAGCAGCTCCGCGGGGGTGAGCTATGGCTACACCTTC | CASSSAGVSYGYTF
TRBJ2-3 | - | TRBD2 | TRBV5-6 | TGTGCCAGCAGCCTTAGCGGGAGAGGATCCACGCAGTATTTT | CASSLSGRGSTQYF
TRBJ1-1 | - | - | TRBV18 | TGTGCCAGCTCACCGGGGCAGAACACTGAAGCTTTCTTT | CASSPGQNTEAFF
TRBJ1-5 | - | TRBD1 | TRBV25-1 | TGTGCCAGCAGTTCATCGACAGGGCTATATCAGCCCCAGCATTTT | CASSSSTGLYQPQHF
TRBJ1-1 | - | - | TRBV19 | TGTGCCACCGTCCTAGAACGAGGGACTGAAGCTTTCTTT | CATVLERGTEAFF
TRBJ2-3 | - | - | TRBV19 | TGTGCCAGTAGTAACCGGGGAAACACAGATACGCAGTATTTT | CASSNRGNTDTQYF
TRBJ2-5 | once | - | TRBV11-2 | TGTGCCAGCAGCTTGAGCGGTACCCTGGGTCAAGAGACCCAGTACTTC | CASSLSGTLGQETQYF
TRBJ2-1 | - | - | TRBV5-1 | TGCGCCAGCAGCTTGGGTGGGGGGAGCCTCCTCCACAATGAGCAGTTCTTC | CASSLGGGSLLHNEQFF
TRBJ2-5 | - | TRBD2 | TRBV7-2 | TGTGCCAGCAGCCGTCCGACTAGCGGGGGGGGTCGGGAGACCCAGTACTTC | CASSRPTSGGGRETQYF
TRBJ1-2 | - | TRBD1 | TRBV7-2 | TGTGCCAGCAGAGACAGGGGGGCCACCTATGGCTACACCTTC | CASRDRGATYGYTF
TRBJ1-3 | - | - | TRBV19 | TGTGCCAGCCGGGGACAAGGAAACACCATATATTTT | CASRGQGNTIYF
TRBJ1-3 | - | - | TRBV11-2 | TGTGCCAGCAGCTTAGATGACGTACAGGGACGTAACACCATATATTTT | CASSLDDVQGRNTIYF
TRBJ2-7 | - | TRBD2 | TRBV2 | TGTGCCAGCAGTGAAAGACGGGAGGGGAACGAGCAGTACTTC | CASSERREGNEQYF
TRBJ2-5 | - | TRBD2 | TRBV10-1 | TGCGCCAGCAGTGAGTTTACTAGCGGGCAAGAGACCCAGTACTTC | CASSEFTSGQETQYF